The rows below give T cell receptor beta chains drawn from one sample of a study of regulatory T cells in long-lasting Graves disease. A single record per CDR3 protein comes from TCRdb applying MiXCR to the multiplex PCR reads. The sample contains about 530,000 distinct CDR3 sequences, about 16% of which appear only once. These data also formed part of another study, on T cells in Graves' hyperthyroidism and ophthalmopathy.

The input for sequencing was peripheral blood mononuclear cells (PBMCs), taken at new diagnosis, from a patient treated with antithyroid drugs. These receptors were collected from a woman aged 35-65 years with Graves disease. The CDR3 runs from the conserved cysteine through the conserved F or W. Each record gives: J gene, V gene, clone size, D gene, CDR3 DNA, CDR3 protein. D genes are given only for firm matches. Only some rows state a clone size, as once, few, many or a class for expanded clones.

J: TRBJ1-1; V: TRBV5-1; size: many; D: TRBD1; DNA: TGCGCCAGCAGCCTACAGGGGGCTGGCACTGAAGCTTTCTTT; CDR3: CASSLQGAGTEAFF
J: TRBJ1-1; V: TRBV29-1; size: -; D: TRBD1; DNA: TGCAGCGTTGACCGACCGGACAGGGGGGGCACTGAAGCTTTCTTT; CDR3: CSVDRPDRGGTEAFF
J: TRBJ2-3; V: TRBV7-6; size: -; D: TRBD2; DNA: TGTGCCAGCAGAGCTAGCGGGGGGACAACAGATACGCAGTATTTT; CDR3: CASRASGGTTDTQYF
J: TRBJ2-3; V: TRBV7-8; size: many; D: -; DNA: TGTGCCAGCAGCTTAAACGGTGCGACAGATACGCAGTATTTT; CDR3: CASSLNGATDTQYF
J: TRBJ1-2; V: TRBV20-1; size: -; D: -; DNA: TGCAGTGCTAGACAAGTCCGGACCGGGGACGGCTACACCTTC; CDR3: CSARQVRTGDGYTF
J: TRBJ2-5; V: TRBV3-1; size: many; D: TRBD1; DNA: TGTGCCAGCAGCCAAGGGGGGACAGCCCAAGAGACCCAGTACTTC; CDR3: CASSQGGTAQETQYF
J: TRBJ2-5; V: TRBV13; size: -; D: -; DNA: TGTGCCAGCAGTTCTCGCCCTCAAGAGACCCAGTACTTC; CDR3: CASSSRPQETQYF
J: TRBJ2-5; V: TRBV3-1; size: many; D: -; DNA: TGTGCCAGCAGCCAAGAAGGTGGCGGGGCGCCTGAAGAGACCCAGTACTTC; CDR3: CASSQEGGGAPEETQYF
J: TRBJ1-2; V: TRBV6-1; size: few; D: -; DNA: TGTGCCAGCAGCGCTGGAGCGGGACATTTTGCCTATGGCTACACCTTC; CDR3: CASSAGAGHFAYGYTF
J: TRBJ1-1; V: TRBV3-1; size: many; D: -; DNA: TGTGCCAGCAGCCACGGAGGGGGTGAGACTGAAGCTTTCTTT; CDR3: CASSHGGGETEAFF
J: TRBJ2-7; V: TRBV6-2/TRBV6-3; size: -; D: TRBD2; DNA: TGTGCCAGCAGTAGGGTAGCGGGGGGTTCCTACGAGCAGTACTTC; CDR3: CASSRVAGGSYEQYF
J: TRBJ1-2; V: TRBV10-3; size: -; D: -; DNA: TGTGCCATCAGTGAGCACGGTGGAAATTATGGCTACACCTTC; CDR3: CAISEHGGNYGYTF
J: TRBJ2-1; V: TRBV3-1; size: many; D: -; DNA: TGTGCCAGCAGCCAAGATTTCGGCGTCAGCTCCTACAATGAGCAGTTCTTC; CDR3: CASSQDFGVSSYNEQFF
J: TRBJ1-6; V: TRBV7-8; size: many; D: TRBD1; DNA: TGTGCCAGCAGCTTAGTAGGGGGCTCATTCTTTAATTCACCCCTCCACTTT; CDR3: CASSLVGGSFFNSPLHF
J: TRBJ2-7; V: TRBV15; size: -; D: TRBD1; DNA: TGTGCCACCAGCAGAGCCCGGGACAGGGTTCCCCACGAGCAGTACTTC; CDR3: CATSRARDRVPHEQYF
J: TRBJ2-2; V: TRBV28; size: -; D: TRBD1; DNA: TGTGCCAGCAGTCTGACAGGGTCGGAAGGGGAGCTGTTTTTT; CDR3: CASSLTGSEGELFF
J: TRBJ1-5; V: TRBV28; size: many; D: -; DNA: TGTGCCAGCAGTCCCTCCATGGACAATCAGCCCCAGCATTTT; CDR3: CASSPSMDNQPQHF
J: TRBJ1-4; V: TRBV10-3; size: -; D: TRBD1; DNA: TGTGCCATCAGATCTACAGGGGCCGACGGAGAAAAACTGTTTTTT; CDR3: CAIRSTGADGEKLFF
J: TRBJ1-2; V: TRBV11-2; size: many; D: -; DNA: TGTGCCAGCAGCTTAGGGGCCCGAGAGCTCTATGGCTACACCTTC; CDR3: CASSLGARELYGYTF
J: TRBJ1-1; V: TRBV30; size: many; D: -; DNA: TGTGCCCGGGACATCCTCACTGAAGCTTTCTTT; CDR3: CARDILTEAFF
J: TRBJ2-7; V: TRBV3-1; size: many; D: -; DNA: TGTGCCAGCAGCCAAGATGGGCAGGGCGGAAGCTCCTACGAGCAGTACTTC; CDR3: CASSQDGQGGSSYEQYF
J: TRBJ1-4; V: TRBV18; size: -; D: TRBD1; DNA: TGTGCCAGCTCACCCTCTCGGACAGGGTTTCGTGAAAAACTGTTTTTT; CDR3: CASSPSRTGFREKLFF
J: TRBJ2-7; V: TRBV7-3; size: many; D: TRBD2; DNA: TGTGCCAGCAGCTTAACCAGGGAGGGCGAGCAGTACTTC; CDR3: CASSLTREGEQYF
J: TRBJ1-2; V: TRBV6-1; size: few; D: -; DNA: TGTGCCAGCAGAAGAGACACTACCGGCGGCTACACCTTC; CDR3: CASRRDTTGGYTF
J: TRBJ1-2; V: TRBV12-3/TRBV12-4; size: -; D: TRBD1; DNA: TGTGCCAGCACCTCGGGAGGGGGCGGCTATGGCTACACCTTC; CDR3: CASTSGGGGYGYTF
J: TRBJ1-5; V: TRBV6-1; size: many; D: -; DNA: TGTGCCAGCAGTGTACATAATAGCAATCAGCCCCAGCATTTT; CDR3: CASSVHNSNQPQHF
J: TRBJ2-1; V: TRBV19; size: -; D: -; DNA: TGTGCCAGTAACATCGGGGGAAATGAGCAGTTCTTC; CDR3: CASNIGGNEQFF
J: TRBJ2-7; V: TRBV4-1; size: few; D: TRBD1; DNA: TGTGCCAGCAGCCAAGTCGGTGCGGGACAGGGGTCCTACGAGCAGTACTTC; CDR3: CASSQVGAGQGSYEQYF
J: TRBJ1-2; V: TRBV20-1; size: many; D: -; DNA: TGCAGTGCGGAGGACGGAGGGGATCTCTATGGCTACACCTTC; CDR3: CSAEDGGDLYGYTF
J: TRBJ1-2; V: TRBV7-8; size: many; D: -; DNA: TGTGCCAGCAGCTTAACCCACGGGGGGGGTGGCTACACCTTC; CDR3: CASSLTHGGGGYTF
J: TRBJ2-3; V: TRBV19; size: few; D: -; DNA: TGTGCCAGTAGCCCCAGACGAGGGGGGGCCGAAGATACGCAGTATTTT; CDR3: CASSPRRGGAEDTQYF
J: TRBJ1-1; V: TRBV6-2/TRBV6-3; size: many; D: -; DNA: TGTGCCAGCAGTTACCCCTCCGGGTTTGAAGCTTTCTTT; CDR3: CASSYPSGFEAFF
J: TRBJ1-1; V: TRBV6-1; size: many; D: -; DNA: TGTGCCAGCAGTGTTCGGACAGCGAACACTGAAGCTTTCTTT; CDR3: CASSVRTANTEAFF
J: TRBJ1-1; V: TRBV18; size: few; D: TRBD1; DNA: TGTGCCAGCTCACCGGAGGGACAGTCCTACACTGAAGCTTTCTTT; CDR3: CASSPEGQSYTEAFF
J: TRBJ1-2; V: TRBV16; size: -; D: -; DNA: TGTGCCAGCAGCCCGCCGGGCGCGGTCTATGGCTACACCTTC; CDR3: CASSPPGAVYGYTF
J: TRBJ2-3; V: TRBV20-1; size: few; D: -; DNA: TGCAGTTCCTTATTCAGAGAGGGAACAGGCCGCACAGATACGCAGTATTTT; CDR3: CSSLFREGTGRTDTQYF
J: TRBJ2-5; V: TRBV7-2; size: few; D: TRBD1; DNA: TGTGCCAGCAGTCCTAACAGGGGGCAGTGGGAGACCCAGTACTTC; CDR3: CASSPNRGQWETQYF
J: TRBJ2-2; V: TRBV7-9; size: -; D: -; DNA: TGTGCCAGCAGCTCCCCCCCGGGGGCGTCGAACACCGGGGAGCTGTTTTTT; CDR3: CASSSPPGASNTGELFF
J: TRBJ2-6; V: TRBV5-4; size: -; D: -; DNA: TGTGCCAGCAGCCCCGTGACAGCTGGAGCCAACGTCCTGACTTTC; CDR3: CASSPVTAGANVLTF
J: TRBJ2-7; V: TRBV20-1; size: many; D: -; DNA: TGCAGTGCTAGAGAGGGGCTAGCCTCCTACGAGCAGTACTTC; CDR3: CSAREGLASYEQYF
J: TRBJ2-2; V: TRBV11-2; size: many; D: TRBD2; DNA: TGTGCCAGCAGCTCCGGGGGGTGGAACACCGGGGAGCTGTTTTTT; CDR3: CASSSGGWNTGELFF
J: TRBJ2-2; V: TRBV5-1; size: few; D: TRBD1; DNA: TGCGCCAGCAGCAAGGACAGGGATGCCGGGGAGCTGTTTTTT; CDR3: CASSKDRDAGELFF